The TCR beta chain described here comes from a study of OX40 agonist ivuxolimab in advanced cancers. A note on this clone: Its antigen is as yet unknown.

Study results and caveats: Clones of CD4+ and CD8+ blood T cells grew by week 6 at doses of 0.1 to 3.0 mg/kg. On average, CD8+ T cells had more expanded clones than CD4+. The antigens recognized by the expanded peripheral T cells, that is their antigen specificity, were not determined.

TCRdb's table, derived via immunoSEQ multiplex PCR, lists solely in-frame clones and lacks some. The data contain some 60,000 clones, around 86% of them singletons. V was cut by 2 bases and J by 8 bases, with 12 bases left in between. Germline assignment: CDR1 SEHNR and CDR2 FQNEAQ (reference sequence). The CDR3 has 14 residues. The material was CD4+ or CD8+ T cells sorted from blood, obtained in a trial of the OX40 agonist ivuxolimab. This clonotype originated in an adult with an advanced solid tumor such as melanoma, head and neck, liver or kidney cancer. J is TRBJ1-4 and V is TRBV7-9; a possible D gene is TRBD1 (6 bases). CDR3 bases: TGTGCCAGCAGCTTAAATTCTCAGGGGGAAAAACTGTTTTTT. Translating gives CASSLNSQGEKLFF.